One and the same sample provided the 27 T cell receptor beta chains below, sequenced in a study of Tregs in tolerant kidney transplant recipients. Clones were read by immunoSEQ multiplex PCR, and TCRdb kept only the in-frame ones, dropping some. The table shows 98,000 or so clones, with about 90% occurring only once. Sequencing used CD4+ T cells from blood, obtained before the transplant. These receptor sequences come from a human donor who received a combined kidney and bone marrow transplant.

The chain recombines TRBV5-4 with TRBJ2-2; 10 bases align to TRBD2. The length of the CDR3 is 17 residues. J gave up 3 bases and V 3 bases, and 8 bases lay outside the gene matches. Germline lookup yields CDR1 SGHNT and CDR2 YYREEE (reference sequence). The CDR3 here is CASSSKAGGPHTGELFF. The CDR3 bases are TGTGCCAGCAGCTCCAAAGCGGGGGGGCCCCACACCGGGGAGCTGTTTTTT.

A note on this clone: Other DNA sequences from this sample encode an identical CDR3 as well. This chain's CDR3 is CASSGDSYEQYF. The DNA of the CDR3 is TGTGCCAGCAGCGGTGACAGTTACGAGCAGTACTTC. The V and J genes are TRBV2 and TRBJ2-7; possible D gene TRBD1, 5 bases. V was cut by 6 bases and J by 4 bases, with 10 bases left in between. Germline lookup yields CDR1 SNHLY and CDR2 FYNNEI. The CDR3 runs to 12 residues.

The chain uses TRBV9 and TRBJ2-2, with a possible D match to TRBD2 (6 bases). The CDR3 is made up of 16 amino acids. V was pared by 0 bases and J by 1 base, with 10 bases between. Per the germline V gene, CDR1 is SGDLS and CDR2 is YYNGEE. Written as DNA, the CDR3 is TGTGCCAGCAGCGTAGCTGGGACTGGGAACACCGGGGAGCTGTTTTTT. It specifies CASSVAGTGNTGELFF.

The chain joins TRBV5-4 to TRBJ1-6; weak D call: TRBD1 (5 bases). The CDR3 contains 14 residues. V dropped 0 bases and J dropped 6 bases, with 7 bases sitting between them. Germline V CDR1 and CDR2: SGHNT, YYREEE (reference sequence). CDR3 sequence (DNA): TGTGCCAGCAGCTTGGACCAGGGTAATTCACCCCTCCACTTT. Translated: CASSLDQGNSPLHF.

This clone showed up just once. V gene TRBV28 combines with J gene TRBJ2-3; no clear D gene. The germline V and J ends were trimmed by 4 bases and 5 bases, with 7 bases remaining between them. The CDR3 contains 12 residues. The germline CDR1 and CDR2 sequences are MDHEN and SYDVKM. The CDR3 here is CASSSPVDTQYF. CDR3 bases: TGTGCCAGCAGTTCCCCGGTAGATACGCAGTATTTT.

The rearrangement uses TRBV5-1 and TRBJ2-5; 11 bases align to TRBD2. There are 15 residues in the CDR3. With V trimmed by 0 bases and J by 4 bases, 2 bases remained unmatched. Germline V gives CDR1 SGHRS, CDR2 YFSETQ. The CDR3 here is CASSLGLAGSETQYF. The CDR3 coding sequence is TGCGCCAGCAGCTTGGGACTAGCGGGATCAGAGACCCAGTACTTC. The full variable domain, in which reference TRBV5-1 and TRBJ2-5 provide the parts outside the CDR3, is KAGVTQTPRYLIKTRGQQVTLSCSPISGHRSVSWYQQTPGQGLQFLFEYFSETQRNKGNFPGRFSGRQFSNSRSEMNVSTLELGDSALYLCASSLGLAGSETQYFGPGTRLLVL.

This chain connects TRBV7-2 to TRBJ2-7, with D possibly TRBD2 on 5 matching bases. The V end lost 3 bases, the J end lost 6 bases, and 9 bases lay between the germline ends. Germline assignment: CDR1 SGHTA and CDR2 FQGNSA. This CDR3 region has 12 residues. In DNA form, the CDR3 reads TGTGCCAGCAGCTTGGTTAGCGTCGAGCAGTACTTC. This encodes CASSLVSVEQYF.

This chain uses TRBV11-2 with TRBJ2-7; 7 bases map to TRBD2. V lost 2 bases to trimming and J lost 0 bases; unmatched junction nucleotides: 7. Looked up from germline, CDR1 is SGHAT and CDR2 is FQNNGV. This CDR3 has 16 residues. The CDR3 DNA sequence: TGTGCCAGCAGCTTATTGGGGGGGACGGCCTCCTACGAGCAGTACTTC. Amino acid sequence: CASSLLGGTASYEQYF.

This chain links TRBV6-1 with TRBJ2-1; D is uncertain. Germline assignment: CDR1 MNHNS and CDR2 SASEGT. The CDR3 is 13 residues long. With 4 bases removed from V and 9 bases from J, the gap between germline ends came to 13 bases. The CDR3 loop is CASSVPLTIEQFF. The DNA of the CDR3 is TGTGCCAGCAGTGTCCCCCTCACAATTGAGCAGTTCTTC.

The rearrangement links TRBV27 to TRBJ2-1; D remains unclear. Trimming stripped 1 base from V and 5 bases from J, with 3 bases between. The CDR3 has 12 residues. Germline CDR1 is MNHEY and CDR2 is SMNVEV (reference sequence). The CDR3 here is CASSLFNNEQFF. The CDR3 bases are TGTGCCAGCAGTTTATTCAACAATGAGCAGTTCTTC.

This chain joins TRBV19 and TRBJ2-7; 7 bases map to TRBD1. CDR1 LNHDA and CDR2 SQIVND come from the germline V gene (reference sequence). Losses at the gene ends were 5 bases for V and 4 bases for J; bases not matched to a gene: 14. The CDR3 length is 16 residues. DNA for the CDR3: TGTGCCAGTAGTCACTTGCCCGGGACAGATTTGTACGAGCAGTACTTC. The encoded protein is CASSHLPGTDLYEQYF.

The gene calls are TRBV7-8 and TRBJ2-7; tentatively, D is TRBD2 (5 bases). Looked up from germline, CDR1 is SGHVS and CDR2 is FQNEAQ. Trimming pared 1 base from V and 2 bases from J, leaving 15 bases between. The CDR3 runs to 16 residues. CDR3 amino acids: CASSLGAAVYAYEQYF. The CDR3, as DNA: TGTGCCAGCAGCTTAGGAGCGGCGGTCTATGCCTACGAGCAGTACTTC.

The chain has TRBV4-1 and TRBJ2-5; 12 nucleotides match TRBD2. CDR1 MGHRA and CDR2 YSYEKL come from the germline V gene. The CDR3 extends over 16 amino acids. V lost 4 bases, J lost 7 bases, and 10 bases stayed unmatched. The CDR3, as DNA: TGCGCCAGCAGCCCCGCTAGCGGGGGGGGCCCTAGGACCCAGTACTTC. This sequence encodes CASSPASGGGPRTQYF.

The genes are TRBV2 and TRBJ2-7; D possibly corresponds to TRBD1 (5 bases). Trimming took 6 bases from V and 4 from J, leaving 10 bases between them. The CDR3 consists of 12 residues. Germline values: CDR1 SNHLY, CDR2 FYNNEI. In DNA, the CDR3 is TGTGCCAGCAGCGGTGGGGCATACGAGCAGTACTTC. It encodes CASSGGAYEQYF.

The genes are TRBV6-5 and TRBJ1-6; no definite D call. V was trimmed by 5 bases and J by 13 bases, leaving 18 bases between them. The CDR3 sequence is 14 residues long. The germline V gene has CDR1 MNHEY and CDR2 SVGAGI. CDR3 in amino acids: CASSRRPPSGPLHF. CDR3 in DNA: TGTGCCAGCAGTCGAAGACCCCCGTCGGGGCCCCTCCACTTT.

This chain connects TRBV6-5 to TRBJ2-7, with 8 nucleotides matching TRBD2. This CDR3 spans 15 amino acids. The germline V gene encodes CDR1 MNHEY and CDR2 SVGAGI. V dropped 6 bases and J dropped 1; count of bases not matched to a gene: 8. The CDR3: CASSSPGLGSYEQYF. For the CDR3, the DNA is TGTGCCAGCAGCAGCCCGGGACTAGGGTCCTACGAGCAGTACTTC.

This clone appeared a single time. The chain couples TRBV7-8 to TRBJ2-7; 7 bases align to TRBD1. The trim removed 5 bases at V and 1 base at J, leaving 11 bases unmatched. Germline V gene lookup returns CDR1 SGHVS and CDR2 FQNEAQ. The length of the CDR3 is 16 residues. DNA of the CDR3: TGTGCCAGCAGCCTGGCCCCGGGACAGAGTTCCTACGAGCAGTACTTC. This codes for CASSLAPGQSSYEQYF. Complete variable domain (other parts from reference TRBV7-8 and TRBJ2-7): GAGVSQSPRYKVAKRGQDVALRCDPISGHVSLFWYQQALGQGPEFLTYFQNEAQLDKSGLPSDRFFAERPEGSVSTLKIQRTQQEDSAVYLCASSLAPGQSSYEQYFGPGTRLTVT.

The chain joins TRBV5-4 to TRBJ2-2, with a tentative D call TRBD1 (5 bases). From germline, CDR1 is SGHNT and CDR2 YYREEE (reference sequence). This CDR3 region has 15 residues. Trimming shortened V by 1 base and J by 5 bases, and 12 bases separated the two germline ends. This chain's CDR3 is CASSLIQGRTGELFF. In DNA, the CDR3 is TGTGCCAGCAGCTTGATTCAGGGTCGGACCGGGGAGCTGTTTTTT.

The chain is built from TRBV19 and TRBJ1-1, with TRBD1 identical over 7 bases. The CDR3 contains 13 residues. Germline-derived CDR1 and CDR2 are LNHDA and SQIVND (reference sequence). Here the CDR3 DNA reads TGTGCTGGAAGCCGGGACAGAAACACTGAAGCTTTCTTT. This sequence encodes CAGSRDRNTEAFF.

In the case of this clone: Distinct nucleotide sequences in the sample also encode this CDR3. The chain employs TRBV9 and TRBJ2-7; tentative D call: TRBD1 (7 bases). The CDR3 is 15 amino acids. V dropped 0 bases and J dropped 1 base, with 11 bases sitting between them. Germline CDR1 is SGDLS and CDR2 is YYNGEE. CDR3 sequence reads: CASSVAAGGSYEQYF. For the CDR3, the DNA is TGTGCCAGCAGCGTAGCGGCAGGGGGGTCCTACGAGCAGTACTTC.

The chain has TRBV5-6 and TRBJ1-1; the match to TRBD1 covers 9 bases. Germline V gene sequence: CDR1 SGHDT, CDR2 YYEEEE. This CDR3 has 15 amino acids. The junction had 10 bases not matched to a gene; V was cut back by 5 bases and J by 5 bases. The CDR3 DNA reads TGTGCCAGCAGTTCCTGGACAGGGGAGTGGACTGAAGCTTTCTTT. It is translated as CASSSWTGEWTEAFF.

The chain links TRBV29-1 to TRBJ2-3; 9 nucleotides align to TRBD1. V trimming: 7 bases; J trimming: 1 base; junction bases outside the gene matches: 3. Germline CDR1 reads SQVTM; CDR2 reads ANQGSEA. This CDR3 contains 13 residues. CDR3 loop: CSGGQGRTDTQYF. The DNA of the CDR3 is TGCAGCGGGGGACAGGGCCGCACAGATACGCAGTATTTT.

The rearrangement links TRBV7-6 to TRBJ2-2, with D possibly matching TRBD2 (7 bases). This CDR3 has 17 residues. Germline V gene lookup returns CDR1 SGHVS and CDR2 FNYEAQ. The V gene lost 5 bases and the J gene lost 3 bases, with 19 bases spanning the gap. CDR3 DNA sequence: TGTGCCAGCAGCCCACTGGGCGGGGGCAAGGACACCGGGGAGCTGTTTTTT. Protein product: CASSPLGGGKDTGELFF.

This clone was found once. The CDR3 loop is CASSYSGASYTYEQYF. CDR3 DNA sequence: TGTGCCAGCAGTTACTCAGGGGCCTCCTACACCTACGAGCAGTACTTC. J is TRBJ2-7 and V is TRBV6-5, with D possibly being TRBD1 (5 bases). V dropped 0 bases and J dropped 2 bases, with 14 bases sitting between them. Germline V CDR1 and CDR2: MNHEY, SVGAGI. The CDR3 contains 16 residues.

The chain carries TRBV7-8 and TRBJ2-1; TRBD1 might be the D (6 bases). CDR1 and CDR2 from the germline V gene are SGHVS and FQNEAQ. The CDR3 extends over 14 amino acids. The germline V and J ends were trimmed by 5 bases and 6 bases, with 14 bases remaining between them. CDR3 amino acids: CASSTGRLLNEQFF. Written as DNA, the CDR3 is TGTGCCAGCAGCACAGGGAGACTCCTCAATGAGCAGTTCTTC.

The chain has TRBV29-1 and TRBJ1-1; TRBD1 matches at 7 bases. Trimming at V came to 5 bases and at J to 1 base, leaving 13 bases not matched to a gene. The CDR3 totals 16 residues. CDR1 and CDR2 from the germline V gene are SQVTM and ANQGSEA. The CDR3 sequence is CSVIKTGSVSNTEAFF. The DNA of the CDR3 is TGCAGCGTTATAAAGACAGGGTCCGTCTCGAACACTGAAGCTTTCTTT.

This clone turned up a few times. The chain recombines TRBV6-1 with TRBJ2-7; D possibly corresponds to TRBD1 (6 bases). CDR1 MNHNS and CDR2 SASEGT come from the germline V gene. Trimming shortened V by 7 bases and J by 5 bases, and 21 bases separated the two germline ends. This CDR3 spans 15 amino acids. CDR3 sequence (DNA): TGTGCCAGCAATACCGGGACACTAAGAGGCGACGAGCAGTACTTC. This translates into CASNTGTLRGDEQYF.